The rows below give T cell receptor beta chains drawn from one sample of a study of blood T cell repertoires in COVID-19. Sequencing was performed with immunoSEQ multiplex PCR; in TCRdb, only in-frame clones are kept and a portion is missing. This table holds about 200,000 clones, around 89% found once. Input material: peripheral blood. The receptors come from a middle-aged man with active or convalescent COVID-19. Each CDR3 is given without its conserved first and last residue. Each record gives: V gene, D gene, CDR3 protein. A D gene is named only where the DNA matches it firmly.

>TRBV7-2|.
ASSLVQGYNEQF
>TRBV6-1|.
ASSARTVGTSSYNSPLH
>TRBV6-5|.
ASSLGIRAETQY
>TRBV5-1|TRBD2
ASMGGRSEQY
>TRBV5-4|.
ASSLGGQQPQH
>TRBV4-3|.
ASSQDLFREDTQY
>TRBV9|.
ASSVGLMSTSGNTIY
>TRBV7-9|.
ASVGDGSSPLH
>TRBV19|TRBD1
ASTGHGRGLTDTQY
>TRBV6-2/TRBV6-3|TRBD1
ASSDWTGLNEKLF
>TRBV6-5|.
ASSYSARNTEAF
>TRBV5-4|TRBD2
ASSPGTSGNNEQF
>TRBV28|.
ASSYVVTPPIYEQY
>TRBV5-1|.
ASSLEGFGSNQPQH
>TRBV6-5|TRBD1
ASRGGTGYEKLF
>TRBV27|.
ASSSWDKLEAF
>TRBV7-3|TRBD1
ASSPLQGAGTEAF
>TRBV27|.
ASSSGVGFGYT
>TRBV13|.
ASRQDSAGEQF
>TRBV10-3|TRBD1
AISKGTGNNVYEQY
>TRBV7-6|TRBD2
ASSLGSSGTYEQY
>TRBV27|TRBD1
ASSSGTGRPPRGYSPLH